The 20 T cell receptor beta chains below all came from one sample that was sequenced in a study of OX40 agonist ivuxolimab in advanced cancers. Sequencing used immunoSEQ multiplex PCR; TCRdb keeps in-frame clones, though not all of them. The sample has 35,000 to 40,000 clones, roughly nine tenths seen once. The sample here was CD4+ or CD8+ T cells sorted from blood, taken in a trial of the OX40 agonist ivuxolimab. The receptors stem from an adult with an advanced solid tumor such as melanoma, head and neck, liver or kidney cancer.

This clone was counted between two and nine times. The chain links TRBV7-9 to TRBJ2-7, with TRBD1 matching over 7 bases. The CDR3 totals 12 residues. V shed 3 bases, J shed 12 bases, and the junction held 8 bases outside the gene matches. Germline V gene lookup returns CDR1 SEHNR and CDR2 FQNEAQ (reference sequence). CDR3 nucleotides: TGTGCCAGCAGCTTGGGGACAGTCGTGGGGTACTTC. This codes for CASSLGTVVGYF.

The CDR3: CASSVGWNTDTQYF. DNA for the CDR3: TGTGCCAGCAGCGTAGGTTGGAACACAGATACGCAGTATTTT. The chain recombines TRBV9 with TRBJ2-3; D is undetermined. V lost 0 bases and J 2 bases, leaving 7 bases between the germline ends. The CDR3 consists of 14 residues. Germline-derived CDR1 and CDR2 are SGDLS and YYNGEE. Drawing the rest from reference TRBV9 and TRBJ2-3, the complete variable domain is DSGVTQTPKHLITATGQRVTLRCSPRSGDLSVYWYQQSLDQGLQFLIQYYNGEERAKGNILERFSAQQFPDLHSELNLSSLELGDSALYFCASSVGWNTDTQYFGPGTRLTVL.

Written as DNA, the CDR3 is TGTGCCAGCAGCTTAGGACTAGCGGGGGACAATGAGCAGTTCTTC. Amino acid sequence: CASSLGLAGDNEQFF. The J gene is TRBJ2-1, the V gene TRBV13; the match to TRBD2 covers 11 bases. Germline values: CDR1 PRHDT, CDR2 FYEKMQ (reference sequence). CDR3 length: 15 amino acids. J was trimmed by 5 bases and V by 0 bases; bases with no gene match: 0.

This chain links TRBV30 with TRBJ1-4; D gene uncertain. This CDR3 has 12 amino acids. V lost 4 bases to trimming and J lost 7 bases, with 10 bases between them. Germline values: CDR1 GTSNPN, CDR2 SVGIG (reference sequence). The CDR3 DNA follows: TGTGCCTGGACGCCCCGAGGTGAAAAACTGTTTTTT. Amino acid sequence: CAWTPRGEKLFF.

The chain joins TRBV28 to TRBJ1-1; no clear D gene. Trimming left V 3 bases short and J 6 bases short, with 8 bases between. The CDR3 spans 12 residues. Germline lookup yields CDR1 MDHEN and CDR2 SYDVKM. The CDR3 DNA reads as TGTGCCAGCAGTTTGGTCTCCCCTGAAGCTTTCTTT. Its translation: CASSLVSPEAFF.

The chain is built from TRBV7-9 and TRBJ1-2; 11 bases map to TRBD1. The germline gives CDR1 SEHNR, CDR2 FQNEAQ (reference sequence). V trimming: 6 bases; J trimming: 4 bases; junction bases outside the gene matches: 10. The CDR3 totals 16 residues. The CDR3 DNA reads as TGTGCCAGCAGTTCCTCCGGGACAGGGGGGCTCTATGGCTACACCTTC. This translates into CASSSSGTGGLYGYTF.

The chain is built from TRBV12-5 and TRBJ2-2; 10 nucleotides match TRBD1. Unmatched junction bases numbered 5, after V lost 0 bases and J lost 4 bases. CDR3 size: 17 residues. CDR1 and CDR2 from the germline V gene are LGHNT and FRNRAP. The CDR3 region has the DNA TGTGCTAGTGGTTTGGTAACTGGACAGGGGGGCACCGGGGAGCTGTTTTTT. Protein product: CASGLVTGQGGTGELFF.

The rearrangement uses TRBV6-5 and TRBJ2-5; tentatively, D is TRBD1 (5 bases). Between the trimmed V and J ends, which lost 2 bases and 5 bases, there was a span of 12 bases. Looked up from germline, CDR1 is MNHEY and CDR2 is SVGAGI. This CDR3 has 14 amino acids. The DNA for the CDR3 is TGTGCCAGCAGTTACGGACATTACGGGGAGACCCAGTACTTC. As protein: CASSYGHYGETQYF.

The gene calls are TRBV25-1 and TRBJ1-2, with D uncertain. Between the trimmed V and J ends, which lost 0 bases and 8 bases, there was a span of 16 bases. CDR3 length equals 15 residues. CDR1 and CDR2 (germline): MGHDK, SYGVNS. The CDR3 protein is CASSEYGIPTGGYTF. The DNA for the CDR3 is TGTGCCAGCAGTGAATACGGCATCCCCACCGGGGGCTACACCTTC.

The chain links TRBV6-4 to TRBJ2-1, with D possibly matching TRBD1 (5 bases). CDR3 size: 15 residues. The germline V gene encodes CDR1 MRHNA and CDR2 SNTAGT. V shed 3 bases and J shed 6 bases, with 15 bases lying between them. The CDR3 sequence is CASSDEVSGFNEQFF. CDR3 nucleotide sequence: TGTGCCAGCAGTGATGAGGTTTCAGGGTTCAATGAGCAGTTCTTC.

The chain combines TRBV30 with TRBJ1-1; D possibly corresponds to TRBD1 (6 bases). Trimming removed 4 bases from V and 4 bases from J, with 22 bases in between. In germline, CDR1 is GTSNPN, CDR2 SVGIG (reference sequence). CDR3 length equals 16 residues. Here the CDR3 DNA reads TGTGCCTGGACTCCACAGGGTCTTGGTTTGACCACTGAAGCTTTCTTT. This encodes CAWTPQGLGLTTEAFF.

This clone was detected only a few times. The chain links TRBV5-1 to TRBJ2-1; D is possibly TRBD1 (6 bases). This CDR3 contains 13 residues. The germline V gene has CDR1 SGHRS and CDR2 YFSETQ. The CDR3 spells CASHQGSYNEQFF. CDR3 sequence (DNA): TGCGCTAGTCATCAGGGGTCCTACAATGAGCAGTTCTTC.

The chain links TRBV7-9 to TRBJ2-1; 7 positions agree with TRBD1. CDR3 length: 15 amino acids. The germline V gene has CDR1 SEHNR and CDR2 FQNEAQ (reference sequence). V trimming: 4 bases; J trimming: 8 bases; junction bases outside the gene matches: 11. The chain's CDR3 is CASSSNNRGQDEQFF. The CDR3 DNA follows: TGTGCCAGCAGCTCCAATAACAGGGGCCAGGATGAGCAGTTCTTC.

The chain links TRBV28 to TRBJ2-5; tentatively, D is TRBD1 or TRBD2 (6 bases each). The germline V gene encodes CDR1 MDHEN and CDR2 SYDVKM. Deletions cut 1 base from V and 6 bases from J, with 21 bases between. The CDR3 sequence is 17 residues long. The CDR3 protein is CASSLSAWGDNQKTQYF. The CDR3 DNA follows: TGTGCCAGCAGTTTATCCGCCTGGGGGGACAATCAAAAGACCCAGTACTTC.

The CDR3 bases are TGCGCCAGCAGCCAATTCGGTCAGGGAGAGCAGTTCTTC. It specifies CASSQFGQGEQFF. The chain combines TRBV4-3 with TRBJ2-1; tentatively, D is TRBD1 (5 bases). The V gene lost 2 bases and the J gene lost 10 bases, with 12 bases spanning the gap. CDR3 size: 13 residues. CDR1 and CDR2 from the germline V gene are LGHNA and YSLEER.

V gene TRBV9 combines with J gene TRBJ2-6, with TRBD2 matching over 8 bases. The CDR3 contains 16 residues. V gave up 3 bases and J gave up 2 bases; unmatched junction bases: 4. Germline V gene lookup returns CDR1 SGDLS and CDR2 YYNGEE. CDR3 sequence reads: CASSATLAAGANVLTF. In DNA, the CDR3 is TGTGCCAGCAGCGCGACACTAGCGGCTGGGGCCAACGTCCTGACTTTC.

CDR3 coding DNA: TGTGCCAGCAGGACAGGGGGCGAGGAGACCCAGTACTTC. Its protein product is CASRTGGEETQYF. The V gene is TRBV25-1, the J gene TRBJ2-5, with 10 bases fitting TRBD1. The germline V gene encodes CDR1 MGHDK and CDR2 SYGVNS. The CDR3 is 13 residues long. V dropped 6 bases and J dropped 5; count of bases not matched to a gene: 3.

The DNA of the CDR3 is TGTGCCTGGAGCCCAGGGACAGGCGGCCATCAGCCCCAGCATTTT. Translation: CAWSPGTGGHQPQHF. The chain has TRBV30 and TRBJ1-5, with 8 bases fitting TRBD1. J was trimmed by 5 bases and V by 3 bases; bases with no gene match: 9. Germline V CDR1 and CDR2: GTSNPN, SVGIG (reference sequence). CDR3 length equals 15 residues.

The V and J genes are TRBV27 and TRBJ1-5; D is perhaps TRBD1 (5 bases). From germline, CDR1 is MNHEY and CDR2 SMNVEV (reference sequence). Trimming removed 5 bases at V and 2 bases at J, with 10 bases between. The CDR3 runs 14 residues. The DNA for the CDR3 is TGTGCCAGCAGTCCTGGGGCTCGCAATCAGCCCCAGCATTTT. Protein: CASSPGARNQPQHF.

This sequence joins TRBV7-9 and TRBJ2-7, with 12 bases aligning to TRBD1. The germline V gene has CDR1 SEHNR and CDR2 FQNEAQ (reference sequence). V lost 4 bases, J lost 5 bases, and 9 bases stayed unmatched. The CDR3 length is 16 residues. In nucleotides, the CDR3 is TGTGCCAGCAGCTCCCACGGGACAGGGGGCGGGGACGAGCAGTACTTC. Its translation: CASSSHGTGGGDEQYF.